Listed below are T cell receptor beta chains from one sample, sequenced in a study of CD8+ T cells in alopecia areata. The assay was immunoSEQ multiplex PCR, and TCRdb's table has in-frame clones only and misses some. Among about 270,000 clones, 60% were seen once, and the ten largest hold 0.75% to 0.95%. The material sequenced was CD4+ T cells sorted from blood, taken around week 54, from a patient treated with tofacitinib. The receptors here all came from a human donor with alopecia areata. CDR3s include the opening cysteine and the closing phenylalanine or tryptophan. Size is stated for part of the rows, as once, few or many counts, or as a class when the clone is expanded.

TRBV29-1,-,TRBJ1-5,CSAQGDGNQPQHF
TRBV15,-,TRBJ2-7,CATSRGGRAEQYF
TRBV4-3,-,TRBJ2-7,CASSQAPFGGGGPQSYEQYF
TRBV5-1,few,TRBJ2-3,CASSSPRGPGDTQYF
TRBV7-9,-,TRBJ2-1,CASSSNRVGNEQFF
TRBV5-6,-,TRBJ1-2,CASSLMGEYGYTF
TRBV30,-,TRBJ1-2,CAWSPTGGIYGYTF
TRBV18,-,TRBJ2-7,CASSPGAYEQYF
TRBV30,-,TRBJ1-6,CAWSLQTNSPLHF
TRBV5-1,-,TRBJ1-1,CASSLRGSEAFF
TRBV29-1,-,TRBJ1-5,CSVAEGAYSNQPQHF
TRBV29-1,few,TRBJ2-1,CSALRLVVGEQFF
TRBV25-1,-,TRBJ2-7,CASRDRGGWYEQYF
TRBV30,-,TRBJ1-1,CAWSRSGTEAFF
TRBV5-1,-,TRBJ2-1,CASSLPGGNNEQFF
TRBV6-5,-,TRBJ1-4,CASSYSAGGKLFF
TRBV5-1,few,TRBJ2-1,CASSFEGSYNEQFF
TRBV5-1,-,TRBJ1-4,CASSLRGQSPDELFF
TRBV14,-,TRBJ2-5,CASSQYRQETQYF
TRBV6-5,few,TRBJ2-5,CASSASGKPQETQYF
TRBV6-6,few,TRBJ1-4,CASSYYEGLFF
TRBV5-4,-,TRBJ1-5,CASSTGGRDQPQHF
TRBV25-1,-,TRBJ2-7,CASSEGRPTEQYF
TRBV5-1,few,TRBJ2-3,CASSLGGKDTQYF
TRBV6-1,-,TRBJ1-2,CASSESGGAQYGYTF
TRBV30,-,TRBJ2-1,CAWSRGGFNEQFF
TRBV29-1,-,TRBJ1-1,CSAHEVGAGEAFF
TRBV30,few,TRBJ2-7,CAWSRGGSSYEQYF
TRBV28,-,TRBJ2-5,CASRLAGTQETQYF
TRBV5-1,-,TRBJ2-4,CASSDDRGARYIQYF
TRBV6-1,-,TRBJ1-1,CASNEGTYREAFF
TRBV29-1,-,TRBJ2-7,CSALIGEQYF
TRBV9,-,TRBJ2-5,CASSVDSGTSRETQYF
TRBV5-1,few,TRBJ2-1,CASGLTQSNEQFF
TRBV7-8,few,TRBJ1-2,CASSSTQGSLYGYTF
TRBV30,-,TRBJ2-3,CAFNAAGRGPTDTQYF